A selection of T cell receptor beta chains follows, all from one sample in a study of regulatory T cells in long-lasting Graves disease. MiXCR was run by TCRdb on the multiplex PCR reads, yielding one entry per CDR3 protein. The sample contains around 470,000 distinct CDR3 sequences, 14% of which appear only once. The sample also formed part of further work on T cells in Graves' hyperthyroidism and ophthalmopathy.

The sequencing here drew on peripheral blood mononuclear cells (PBMCs), taken at new diagnosis, from a patient treated with antithyroid drugs. All receptors come from a woman between 45 and 60 years old with Graves disease. Both conserved end residues are part of each CDR3. D genes are given only for firm matches. Clone sizes are given selectively: once, few, many, or a class where the clone is expanded.

D	V	size	J	DNA	CDR3
TRBD1	TRBV3-1	NA	TRBJ2-1	TGTGCCAGCAGCCAAGACCCGGGACAGGGGAACGATGAGCAGTTCTTC	CASSQDPGQGNDEQFF
TRBD2	TRBV9	NA	TRBJ2-7	TGTGCCAGCAGCGCCGGGGGGACTAGCGGGAACACCTACGAGCAGTACTTC	CASSAGGTSGNTYEQYF
TRBD1	TRBV6-2/TRBV6-3	few	TRBJ2-1	TGTGCCATGGACAGGGTGGAGGGCAATGAGCAGTTCTTC	CAMDRVEGNEQFF
TRBD1	TRBV18	many	TRBJ2-7	TGTGCCAGCTCCCCGGGACAGGAGCCCTACGAGCAGTACTTC	CASSPGQEPYEQYF
TRBD1	TRBV20-1	few	TRBJ2-2	TGCAGTGCTATAAGAGGGGGCTATAACACCGGGGAGCTGTTTTTT	CSAIRGGYNTGELFF
TRBD2	TRBV5-1	NA	TRBJ2-5	TGCGCCAGCAGCTTGGCCGTAGCGGGAGTCGCCGAGACCCAGTACTTC	CASSLAVAGVAETQYF
TRBD1	TRBV9	NA	TRBJ1-2	TGTGCCAGCAGCCCAGGGGGGACAGGGGCCTATGGCTACACCTTC	CASSPGGTGAYGYTF
NA	TRBV28	many	TRBJ2-3	TGTGCCAGCAGCCCCAATAGACGGGAAGAGCTTCAAGATACGCAGTATTTT	CASSPNRREELQDTQYF
TRBD2	TRBV10-3	NA	TRBJ2-3	TGTGCCATCAGCACTGACCGACTAGCGGGATTCACAGATACGCAGTATTTT	CAISTDRLAGFTDTQYF
TRBD1	TRBV20-1	many	TRBJ1-5	TGCAGTGCTAGAGATGAGGGCAGGGGGTCAGGGCAGCCCCAGCATTTT	CSARDEGRGSGQPQHF
NA	TRBV5-1	NA	TRBJ1-2	TGCGCCAACAGCTTGGCCTCCTATGGCTACACCTTC	CANSLASYGYTF
TRBD2	TRBV7-3	NA	TRBJ2-2	TGTGCCAGCAGCTTAGTTGCGGGAGACAACACCGGGGAGCTGTTTTTT	CASSLVAGDNTGELFF
NA	TRBV7-3	many	TRBJ2-3	TGTGCCAGCAGCTTAGTACAGGACGGGGATACGCAGTATTTT	CASSLVQDGDTQYF
TRBD1	TRBV7-9	few	TRBJ2-7	TGTGCCAGCAGCGAGTCCCGGGACAGGGTCCGCCTCCCCTACGAGCAGTACTTC	CASSESRDRVRLPYEQYF